This TCR beta chain was captured in a study of blood T cell repertoires in COVID-19. Overall study context: Italy, Spain and the United States were the sources of the convalescent and acute COVID-19 samples.

Assay used: immunoSEQ multiplex PCR; TCRdb lists only in-frame clones, some missing. The sample has about 150,000 clones, around 90% seen once. Germline V lookup: CDR1 MNHEY, CDR2 SMNVEV (reference sequence). The CDR3 loop spans 16 amino acids. Sequenced material: peripheral blood. This sequence joins TRBV27 and TRBJ2-7, with 9 bases fitting TRBD2. The DNA end is a closer match to TRBJ2-1, so the J assignment may be wrong. This clonotype originated in a man in his fifties or sixties with acute or convalescent COVID-19. This chain's CDR3 is CASSPLAGVGDNEQFF. The CDR3 bases are TGTGCCAGCAGTCCATTAGCGGGAGTTGGGGACAATGAGCAGTTCTTC.